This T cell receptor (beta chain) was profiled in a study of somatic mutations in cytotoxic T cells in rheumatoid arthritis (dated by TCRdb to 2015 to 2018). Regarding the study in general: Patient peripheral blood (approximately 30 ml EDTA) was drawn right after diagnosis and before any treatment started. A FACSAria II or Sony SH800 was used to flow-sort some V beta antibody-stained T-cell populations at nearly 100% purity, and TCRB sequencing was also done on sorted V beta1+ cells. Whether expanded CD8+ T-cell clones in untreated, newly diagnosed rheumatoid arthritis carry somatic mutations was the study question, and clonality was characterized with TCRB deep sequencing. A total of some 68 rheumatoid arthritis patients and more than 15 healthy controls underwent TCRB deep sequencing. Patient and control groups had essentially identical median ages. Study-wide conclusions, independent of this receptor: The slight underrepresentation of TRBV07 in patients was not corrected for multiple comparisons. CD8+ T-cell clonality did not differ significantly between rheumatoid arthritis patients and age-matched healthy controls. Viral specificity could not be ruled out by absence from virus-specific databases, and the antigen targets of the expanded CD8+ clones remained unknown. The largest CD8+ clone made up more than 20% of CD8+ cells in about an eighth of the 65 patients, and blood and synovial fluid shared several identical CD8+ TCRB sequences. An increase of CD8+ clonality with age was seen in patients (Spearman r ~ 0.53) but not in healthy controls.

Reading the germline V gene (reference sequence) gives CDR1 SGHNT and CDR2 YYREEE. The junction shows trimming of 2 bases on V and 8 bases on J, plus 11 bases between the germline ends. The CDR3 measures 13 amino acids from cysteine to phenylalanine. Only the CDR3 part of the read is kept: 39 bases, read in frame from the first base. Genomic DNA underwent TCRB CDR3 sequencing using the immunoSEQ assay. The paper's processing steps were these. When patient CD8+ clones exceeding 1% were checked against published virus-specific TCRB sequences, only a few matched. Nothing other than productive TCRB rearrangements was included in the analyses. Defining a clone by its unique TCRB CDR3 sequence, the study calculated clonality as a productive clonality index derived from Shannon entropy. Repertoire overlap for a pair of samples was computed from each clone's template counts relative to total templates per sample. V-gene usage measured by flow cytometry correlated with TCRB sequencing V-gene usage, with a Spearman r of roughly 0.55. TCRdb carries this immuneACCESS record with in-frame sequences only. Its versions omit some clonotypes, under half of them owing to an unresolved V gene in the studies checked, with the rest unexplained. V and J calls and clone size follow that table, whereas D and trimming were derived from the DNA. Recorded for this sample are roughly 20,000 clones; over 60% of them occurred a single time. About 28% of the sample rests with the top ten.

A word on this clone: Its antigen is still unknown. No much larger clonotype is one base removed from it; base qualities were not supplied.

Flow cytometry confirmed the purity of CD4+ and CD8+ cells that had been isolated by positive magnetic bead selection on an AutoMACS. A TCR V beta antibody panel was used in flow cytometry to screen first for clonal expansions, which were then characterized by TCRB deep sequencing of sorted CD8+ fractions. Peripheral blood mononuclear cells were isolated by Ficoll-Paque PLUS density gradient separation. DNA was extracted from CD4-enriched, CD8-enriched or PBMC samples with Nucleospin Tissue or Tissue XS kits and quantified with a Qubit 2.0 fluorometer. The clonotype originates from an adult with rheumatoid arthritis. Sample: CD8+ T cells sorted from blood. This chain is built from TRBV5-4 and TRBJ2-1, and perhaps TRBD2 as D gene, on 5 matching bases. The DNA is TGTGCCAGCAGCTTTACTAGATTTGATGAGCAGTTCTTC. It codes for CASSFTRFDEQFF.